This T cell receptor beta chain came from a study of blood T cell repertoires in COVID-19. For the study at large: Italy, Spain and the United States were the sources of the convalescent and acute COVID-19 samples. T cells, B-cell-depleted T cells, or PBMCs supplied cDNA or gDNA.

Per the original data handling: Counts of nucleated cells, estimated from reference gene primer amplification, were obtained. The method was immunoSEQ multiplex PCR; TCRdb's version includes in-frame clones alone and lacks a portion of them. D and trimming were read from the DNA, whereas the V and J calls and clone size are those reported in that table. The profile shows about 240,000 clones, roughly 86% of them singletons. The V gene's germline CDR1 is ENHRY and CDR2 SYGVKD. The CDR3 totals 15 residues. V lost 10 bases and J 7 bases, leaving 25 bases between the germline ends. The chain combines TRBV10-3 with TRBJ1-2; the D gene is possibly TRBD1 (6 bases). The sequence was obtained from a man of 80 years or more with acute or convalescent COVID-19. The sample consisted of peripheral blood. CDR3 nucleotides: TGTGCCACCGCCCCGTGGGAGGGGGAAAAGGGTGGCTACACCTTC. It encodes CATAPWEGEKGGYTF.